This T cell receptor beta chain was retrieved from a study of T cell repertoires in cytomegalovirus infection. Study background: It can be stated that public TCR beta signatures indicated CMV infection as well as a matching HLA type.

Study-wide findings and caveats: There were HLA-C-restricted CMV-specific TCR beta clonotypes dominating the ex vivo response. People with CMV and the relevant HLA were identified by cumulative public TCR beta family frequency.

TCRdb reprocessed the reads via MiXCR and lists one record per CDR3 protein. This table holds around 290,000 distinct CDR3 sequences, under 30% found once. The V gene's germline CDR1 is MNHEY and CDR2 SVGEGT. The CDR3 is 16 amino acids. The trim removed 5 bases at V and 2 bases at J, leaving 8 bases unmatched. In regard to this clonotype: Its specificity is not known.

Sequences were obtained from PBMCs. The V call is TRBV6-2 or TRBV6-3, the J call TRBJ2-7; 11 nucleotides line up with TRBD1. The clonotype originates from a human donor in good health (CMV status not recorded). Some clones in this sample may be carry-over from other donors' samples. The CDR3: CASSPRDRGFTYEQYF. CDR3 DNA sequence: TGTGCCAGCAGTCCCCGGGACAGGGGGTTTACCTACGAGCAGTACTTC.